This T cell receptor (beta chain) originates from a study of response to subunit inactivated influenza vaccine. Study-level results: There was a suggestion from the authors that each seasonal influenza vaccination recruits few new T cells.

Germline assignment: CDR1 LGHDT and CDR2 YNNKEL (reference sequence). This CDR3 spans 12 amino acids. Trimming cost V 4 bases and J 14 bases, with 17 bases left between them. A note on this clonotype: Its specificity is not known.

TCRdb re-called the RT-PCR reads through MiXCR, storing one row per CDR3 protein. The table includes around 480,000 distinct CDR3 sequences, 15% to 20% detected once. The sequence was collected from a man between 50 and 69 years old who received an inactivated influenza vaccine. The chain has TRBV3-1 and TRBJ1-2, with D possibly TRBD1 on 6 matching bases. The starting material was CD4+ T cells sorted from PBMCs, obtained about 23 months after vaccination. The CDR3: CASSPPFRDKTF. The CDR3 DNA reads TGTGCCAGCAGCCCCCCCTTCCGGGACAAGACCTTC.